This T cell receptor beta chain comes out of a study of T cell responses to AZD1222 COVID-19 vaccine. Regarding the study as a whole: Of the AZD1222 recipients, only 5 to 7 were seropositive at baseline. Repertoire samples came only from after the peak T cell response. Reports indicate that nearly half of spike-specific TCRs are directed at unmutated variant regions.

Repertoires were generated with immunoSEQ multiplex PCR, while TCRdb's copy carries only in-frame clones and drops some. The data hold 140,000 to 150,000 clones, with around nine tenths observed a single time. This clone was recorded only once. What it recognizes is unknown. V lost 6 bases to trimming and J lost 5 bases; unmatched junction nucleotides: 5. Germline values: CDR1 LGHDT, CDR2 YNNKEL (reference sequence). This CDR3 is 15 amino acids long. V usage is TRBV3-1 (or the pseudogene TRBV3-2) and J usage is TRBJ2-4, with 12 bases lining up with TRBD2. This receptor was taken from an adult in good health. The sequencing here drew on peripheral blood, taken on day 0 of AZD1222 vaccination. The CDR3 is CASSSTSGGENIQYF. For the CDR3, the DNA is TGTGCCAGCAGTTCGACTAGCGGGGGAGAAAACATTCAGTACTTC.